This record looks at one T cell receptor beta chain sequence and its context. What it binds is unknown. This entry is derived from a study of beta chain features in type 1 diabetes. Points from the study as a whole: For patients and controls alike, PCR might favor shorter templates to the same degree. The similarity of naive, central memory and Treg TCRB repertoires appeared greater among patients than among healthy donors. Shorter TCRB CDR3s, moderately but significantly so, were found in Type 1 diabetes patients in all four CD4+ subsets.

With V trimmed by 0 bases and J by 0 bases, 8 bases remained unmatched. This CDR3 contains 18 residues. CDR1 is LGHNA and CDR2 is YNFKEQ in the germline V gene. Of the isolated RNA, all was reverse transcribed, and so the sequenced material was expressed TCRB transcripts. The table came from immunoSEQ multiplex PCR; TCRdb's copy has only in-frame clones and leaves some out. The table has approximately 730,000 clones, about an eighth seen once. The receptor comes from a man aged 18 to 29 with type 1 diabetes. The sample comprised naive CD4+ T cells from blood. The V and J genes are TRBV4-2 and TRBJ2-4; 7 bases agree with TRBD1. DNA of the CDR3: TGTGCCAGCAGCCAAGAGAAGGACAGGTACTTAGCCAAAAACATTCAGTACTTC. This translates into CASSQEKDRYLAKNIQYF.